The clone carrying this T cell receptor beta chain has only a few counts. Its ends do not fully match the called genes, so a read error is possible. Clinical symptoms and serum thyroxine were used for diagnosis; TRAb, thyroid ultrasound and orbital computed tomography were also relied on. This entry belongs to a study of Graves' ophthalmopathy and Graves' hyperthyroidism. TCR beta CDR3 regions were amplified from RNA transcripts. The authors performed first-round RT-PCR with HTBI primers and then a second-round multiplex PCR. A single record per CDR3 protein comes from TCRdb applying MiXCR to the multiplex PCR reads. The sample carries around 1,200,000 distinct CDR3 sequences, about 36% recorded once. Germline V gene data show CDR1 as SGHTA and CDR2 as FQGTGA. This CDR3 is built from 19 residues.

The chain couples TRBV7-3 to TRBJ2-2, with 16 bases that match TRBD2. The sample was peripheral blood or thyroid tissue (not recorded which). The sequence derives from an adult man with Graves' hyperthyroidism. The CDR3 sequence: CASSLTGLAGGSKTGELFF. In DNA, the CDR3 is TGTGCCAGCAGCTTAACGGGACTAGCGGGAGGGTCGAAAACCGGGGAGCTGTTTTTT.